One and the same sample provided the 27 T cell receptor beta chains below, sequenced in a study of PD-L1 blockade in urothelial cancer. TCRdb keeps only in-frame clones here, not all; method: immunoSEQ multiplex PCR. Of roughly 90,000 clones listed, 90% to 95% are singletons. Here the sequenced sample was PBMCs, taken around atezolizumab (anti-PD-L1) treatment. These receptors all stem from a man aged 60 to 75 with urothelial cancer.

This clone was recorded once. This chain uses TRBV6-4 with TRBJ2-3; perhaps TRBD1 as D (5 bases). CDR1 MRHNA and CDR2 SNTAGT come from the germline V gene. The CDR3 runs 16 residues. Trimming removed 4 bases at V and 0 bases at J, with 14 bases between. In DNA, the CDR3 is TGTGCCAGCAGTGTCCAGGGCCCCCCTAGCACAGATACGCAGTATTTT. Translation gives CASSVQGPPSTDTQYF.

The genes are TRBV7-8 and TRBJ1-5; 7 bases align to TRBD1. This CDR3 is built from 14 residues. V was pared by 6 bases and J by 3 bases, with 5 bases of the junction left unmatched. Germline V gene data show CDR1 as SGHVS and CDR2 as FQNEAQ. The CDR3 spells CASSDRVVNQPQHF. The CDR3 DNA reads as TGTGCCAGCAGTGACAGGGTTGTCAATCAGCCCCAGCATTTT. Full variable domain (missing parts from reference TRBV7-8 and TRBJ1-5): GAGVSQSPRYKVAKRGQDVALRCDPISGHVSLFWYQQALGQGPEFLTYFQNEAQLDKSGLPSDRFFAERPEGSVSTLKIQRTQQEDSAVYLCASSDRVVNQPQHFGDGTRLSIL.

This sequence joins TRBV6-5 and TRBJ1-2, with 8 positions matching TRBD1. The length of the CDR3 is 14 residues. CDR1 is MNHEY, CDR2 SVGAGI, per germline. Trimming at V came to 5 bases and at J to 5 bases, leaving 7 bases not matched to a gene. The CDR3 loop is CASSPGDRLYGYTF. CDR3 sequence (DNA): TGTGCCAGCAGTCCCGGGGACAGGCTATATGGCTACACCTTC.

The chain employs TRBV28 and TRBJ2-2; D is perhaps TRBD2 (6 bases). From germline, CDR1 is MDHEN and CDR2 SYDVKM. Trimming pared 3 bases from V and 5 bases from J, leaving 13 bases between. The CDR3 runs to 15 residues. CDR3 loop: CASSFGGDGTGELFF. CDR3 sequence (DNA): TGTGCCAGCAGTTTCGGCGGGGACGGGACCGGGGAGCTGTTTTTT.

V is TRBV5-1 and J is TRBJ1-1, with 9 bases matching TRBD1. The CDR3 has 15 amino acids. CDR1 is SGHRS, CDR2 YFSETQ, per germline. The V gene end was trimmed by 2 bases and the J gene end by 4 bases; junction bases not matched to a gene: 6. In nucleotides, the CDR3 is TGCGCCAGCAGCTTAGAACAGGGGGCGGGCACTGAAGCTTTCTTT. This gives the protein CASSLEQGAGTEAFF.

V and J are TRBV4-1 and TRBJ2-7, with 7 bases that match TRBD2. V lost 3 bases and J lost 4; bases outside the gene matches: 9. Per the germline V gene, CDR1 is MGHRA and CDR2 is YSYEKL. The CDR3 spans 15 residues. CDR3 amino acids: CASSQELARGYEQYF. The CDR3 DNA reads as TGCGCCAGCAGCCAGGAACTAGCGCGAGGGTACGAGCAGTACTTC.

J is TRBJ2-3 and V is TRBV2; 10 bases map to TRBD2. Germline assignment: CDR1 SNHLY and CDR2 FYNNEI. CDR3 size: 13 residues. Trimming removed 9 bases from V and 4 bases from J; junction bases left unmatched: 4. The DNA of the CDR3 is TGTGCCAGTCTAGCGGGGGAGGCAGATACGCAGTATTTT. This translates into CASLAGEADTQYF.

V is TRBV18 and J is TRBJ2-3; a possible D gene is TRBD2 (5 bases). The germline V and J ends were trimmed by 7 bases and 4 bases, with 21 bases remaining between them. CDR3 length: 16 amino acids. The V gene's germline CDR1 is KGHSH and CDR2 LQKENI. The CDR3 loop is CASCEQRVPSADTQYF. CDR3 DNA sequence: TGTGCCAGCTGCGAACAGAGGGTCCCCTCAGCAGATACGCAGTATTTT. The full variable domain, rest sourced from reference TRBV18 and TRBJ2-3, is NAGVMQNPRHLVRRRGQEARLRCSPMKGHSHVYWYRQLPEEGLKFMVYLQKENIIDESGMPKERFSAEFPKEGPSILRIQQVVRGDSAAYFCASCEQRVPSADTQYFGPGTRLTVL.

The rearrangement links TRBV5-1 to TRBJ2-5, with 10 bases lining up with TRBD1. Germline V gene lookup returns CDR1 SGHRS and CDR2 YFSETQ. The CDR3 loop spans 15 amino acids. V shed 0 bases, J shed 7 bases, and the junction held 6 bases outside the gene matches. CDR3 DNA sequence: TGCGCCAGCAGCTTGGCCGGACAGGGGGTTGGGACCCAGTACTTC. It is translated as CASSLAGQGVGTQYF.

The rearrangement uses TRBV14 and TRBJ2-5; 12 positions match TRBD2. V lost 0 bases and J lost 2; bases outside the gene matches: 7. The CDR3 consists of 18 residues. Germline CDR1 is SGHDN and CDR2 is FVKESK. The DNA for the CDR3 is TGTGCCAGCAGCCAAGACGTGGTAACTAGCGGGAGGCAAGAGACCCAGTACTTC. Translation: CASSQDVVTSGRQETQYF.

V is TRBV2 and J is TRBJ1-2; weak D call: TRBD1 (5 bases). Germline assignment: CDR1 SNHLY and CDR2 FYNNEI. The CDR3 covers 14 residues. The V gene lost 9 bases and the J gene lost 3 bases, with 17 bases spanning the gap. The CDR3 reads CASSIDREYYGYTF. CDR3 nucleotides: TGTGCCAGTTCCATAGACAGAGAGTACTATGGCTACACCTTC. The complete variable domain, with remaining parts taken from reference TRBV2 and TRBJ1-2, reads EPEVTQTPSHQVTQMGQEVILRCVPISNHLYFYWYRQILGQKVEFLVSFYNNEISEKSEIFDDQFSVERPDGSNFTLKIRSTKLEDSAMYFCASSIDREYYGYTFGSGTRLTVV.

The chain has TRBV21-1 and TRBJ2-1; no check of the table's D call, TRBD2, against the DNA was made. TRBV21-1 constitutes a pseudogene. There are 16 residues in the CDR3. This chain's CDR3 is CASSKARIGGVNEQFF. The DNA of the CDR3 is TGTGCCAGCAGCAAAGCGCGGATCGGAGGGGTAAATGAGCAGTTCTTC.

This clone was counted between two and nine times. This chain connects TRBV7-9 to TRBJ2-1, with D unclear. Between the trimmed V and J ends, which lost 3 bases and 12 bases, there was a span of 12 bases. This CDR3 is built from 12 residues. Germline CDR1 is SEHNR and CDR2 is FQNEAQ (reference sequence). In nucleotides, the CDR3 is TGTGCCAGCAGCTTTGCAACCCAGGCGCAGTTCTTC. The encoded protein is CASSFATQAQFF.

There are a few counts of this clone. DNA for the CDR3: TGTGCCAGCACTAATGCGGGGCTGATCAGGGAAAAACTGTTTTTT. It yields the protein CASTNAGLIREKLFF. The chain has TRBV6-1 and TRBJ1-4, with D perhaps matching TRBD1 (5 bases). The CDR3 contains 15 residues. Trimming cost V 7 bases and J 8 bases, with 20 bases left between them. Germline CDR1 MNHNS, CDR2 SASEGT.

The rearrangement joins TRBV5-1 to TRBJ2-5, with TRBD1 matching over 7 bases. Germline CDR1 reads SGHRS; CDR2 reads YFSETQ. J gave up 5 bases and V 3 bases, and 4 bases lay outside the gene matches. The length of the CDR3 is 13 residues. CDR3 sequence reads: CASSYRGQETQYF. The CDR3 region has the DNA TGCGCCAGCAGCTACAGGGGACAGGAGACCCAGTACTTC.

V usage is TRBV6-5 and J usage is TRBJ1-6; 7 bases align to TRBD1. Germline CDR1 reads MNHEY; CDR2 reads SVGAGI. The CDR3 loop spans 15 amino acids. The junction had 7 bases not matched to a gene; V was cut back by 4 bases and J by 7 bases. CDR3 loop: CASSSGQVQNSPLHF. Written as DNA, the CDR3 is TGTGCCAGCAGTTCCGGACAGGTCCAAAATTCACCCCTCCACTTT.

The rearrangement links TRBV21-1 to TRBJ2-3; TRBD2, the table's D call, was not compared with the DNA. TRBV21-1 is tagged as a pseudogene. The CDR3 extends over 13 amino acids. Here the CDR3 reads CASSKVRADTQYF. The CDR3 nucleotides are TGTGCCAGCAGCAAAGTTCGGGCAGATACGCAGTATTTT.

In its sample, this clone was seen a few times. The genes are TRBV10-1 and TRBJ1-2; 10 positions agree with TRBD1. Germline CDR1 WNHNN, CDR2 SYGVQD (reference sequence). With 5 bases clipped from V and 8 bases from J, the junction kept 5 bases outside the gene matches. This CDR3 has 13 amino acids. DNA of the CDR3: TGCGCCAGCAGTTCGACAGGGGGCGGGGGCTACACCTTC. Translating gives CASSSTGGGGYTF.

This clone was seen a few times. The chain carries TRBV7-2 and TRBJ2-1; D is undetermined. The V end was cut by 1 base, the J end by 5 bases, with 9 bases between. The CDR3 consists of 14 residues. Germline V gene sequence: CDR1 SGHTA, CDR2 FQGNSA. CDR3 amino acids: CASSLGGHHNEQFF. CDR3 DNA: TGTGCCAGCAGCTTAGGAGGCCACCACAATGAGCAGTTCTTC.

This sequence joins TRBV4-2 and TRBJ2-7, with TRBD1 matching 8 bases. CDR1 and CDR2 (germline): LGHNA, YNFKEQ. This CDR3 has 16 residues. V dropped 0 bases and J dropped 4; count of bases not matched to a gene: 8. Written as DNA, the CDR3 is TGTGCCAGCAGCCAAGATACGAGGCAGGGGGCTTACGAGCAGTACTTC. It codes for CASSQDTRQGAYEQYF.

This chain connects TRBV6-1 to TRBJ1-4; possible D gene TRBD1, 5 bases. The germline V gene encodes CDR1 MNHNS and CDR2 SASEGT. This CDR3 has 15 residues. V was clipped by 2 bases and J by 5 bases, with 12 bases between them. CDR3 in DNA: TGTGCCAGCAGTGAATCCGCAGGGAAGAATGAAAAACTGTTTTTT. It codes for CASSESAGKNEKLFF.

The genes are TRBV1 and TRBJ2-4; TRBD1 is taken as the D call from the table, unchecked against the DNA. TRBV1 corresponds to a pseudogene. This CDR3 has 13 residues. The CDR3 region is CTSSPHARAGVYF. The CDR3 nucleotides read TGCACCAGCAGCCCCCACGCGCGGGCAGGGGTGTACTTC.

About this clone: This CDR3 fails to terminate in the conserved phenylalanine or tryptophan, so it likely reflects a read error. The DNA is omitted, as the CDR3 cannot be located on it reliably, and the CDR3 follows TCRdb's listing. The genes are TRBV7-5 and TRBJ2-7; TRBD2, the table's D call, lacks a check against the DNA. TRBV7-5 is annotated as a pseudogene. The CDR3 numbers 15 amino acids, ends counted. The CDR3 region is CATLPGGTLSRAVLR.

The chain uses TRBV2 and TRBJ1-5, with unresolved D. CDR1 is SNHLY, CDR2 FYNNEI, per germline. Between the trimmed V and J ends, which lost 1 base and 2 bases, there was a span of 6 bases. The CDR3 has 14 amino acids. As DNA, the CDR3 is TGTGCCAGCAGTGAAGTAACTGGCAATCAGCCCCAGCATTTT. Its translation: CASSEVTGNQPQHF.

The chain uses TRBV7-3 and TRBJ1-5; TRBD1 aligns across 7 bases. V trimming: 6 bases; J trimming: 1 base; junction bases outside the gene matches: 3. This CDR3 is 14 amino acids long. CDR1 SGHTA and CDR2 FQGTGA come from the germline V gene. Here the CDR3 reads CASSEGASNQPQHF. Written as DNA, the CDR3 is TGTGCCAGCAGTGAGGGGGCGAGCAATCAGCCCCAGCATTTT.

In DNA form, the CDR3 reads TGTGCCACCAGCAGAGCTCACAACCCTACCGGGGAGCTGTTTTTT. Encoded protein: CATSRAHNPTGELFF. This chain connects TRBV15 to TRBJ2-2; D remains ambiguous. CDR1 is LNHNV and CDR2 is YYDKDF in the germline V gene (reference sequence). Deletions cut 1 base from V and 5 bases from J, with 11 bases between. The CDR3 is 15 residues long.

The chain recombines TRBV2 with TRBJ2-1; 7 positions agree with TRBD1. Germline loops: CDR1 SNHLY, CDR2 FYNNEI. The CDR3 covers 15 residues. The V gene end was trimmed by 4 bases and the J gene end by 8 bases; junction bases not matched to a gene: 11. In nucleotides, the CDR3 is TGTGCCAGCAGTGTCGACAGGGACGGTGTGGATGAGCAGTTCTTC. Its protein is CASSVDRDGVDEQFF. Drawing the rest from reference TRBV2 and TRBJ2-1, the complete variable domain is EPEVTQTPSHQVTQMGQEVILRCVPISNHLYFYWYRQILGQKVEFLVSFYNNEISEKSEIFDDQFSVERPDGSNFTLKIRSTKLEDSAMYFCASSVDRDGVDEQFFGPGTRLTVL.